This TCR beta chain originates from a study of OX40 agonist ivuxolimab in advanced cancers. Findings and caveats of the study: With doses of 0.1 to 3.0 mg/kg, CD4+ and CD8+ blood T cells had undergone clonal expansion by week 6.

Repertoires were generated with immunoSEQ multiplex PCR, while TCRdb's copy carries only in-frame clones and drops some. The sample includes some 18,000 clones, approximately 85% seen only once; the top ten take over 50%. Note on this clone: The antigen remains undetermined.

Per germline, CDR1 SGDLS and CDR2 YYNGEE. V was pared by 3 bases and J by 0 bases, with 3 bases of the junction left unmatched. This CDR3 region has 16 residues. The chain joins TRBV9 to TRBJ2-2; 9 nucleotides line up with TRBD1. The clonotype comes from an adult with an advanced solid tumor such as melanoma, head and neck, liver or kidney cancer. Specimen: CD4+ or CD8+ T cells sorted from blood, collected in a trial of the OX40 agonist ivuxolimab. In nucleotides, the CDR3 is TGTGCCAGCAGCGGGCGACAGGGGGCGAACACCGGGGAGCTGTTTTTT. Its translation: CASSGRQGANTGELFF.